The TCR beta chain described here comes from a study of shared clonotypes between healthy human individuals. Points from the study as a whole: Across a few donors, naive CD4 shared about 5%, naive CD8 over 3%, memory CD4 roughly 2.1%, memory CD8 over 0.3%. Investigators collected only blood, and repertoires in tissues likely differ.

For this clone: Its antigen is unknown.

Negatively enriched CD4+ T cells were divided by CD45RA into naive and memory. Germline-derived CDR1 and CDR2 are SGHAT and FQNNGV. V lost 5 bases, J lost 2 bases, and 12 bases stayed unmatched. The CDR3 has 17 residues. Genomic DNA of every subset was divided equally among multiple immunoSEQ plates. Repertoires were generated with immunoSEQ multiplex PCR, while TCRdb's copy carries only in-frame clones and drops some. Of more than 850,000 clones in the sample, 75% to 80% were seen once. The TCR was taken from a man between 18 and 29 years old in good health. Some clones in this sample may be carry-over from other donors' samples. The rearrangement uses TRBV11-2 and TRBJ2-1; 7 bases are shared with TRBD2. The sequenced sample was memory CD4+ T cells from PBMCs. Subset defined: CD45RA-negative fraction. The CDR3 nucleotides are TGTGCCAGCAGCCCTCGTATAGCGGGTCGGGCCTACAATGAGCAGTTCTTC. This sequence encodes CASSPRIAGRAYNEQFF.